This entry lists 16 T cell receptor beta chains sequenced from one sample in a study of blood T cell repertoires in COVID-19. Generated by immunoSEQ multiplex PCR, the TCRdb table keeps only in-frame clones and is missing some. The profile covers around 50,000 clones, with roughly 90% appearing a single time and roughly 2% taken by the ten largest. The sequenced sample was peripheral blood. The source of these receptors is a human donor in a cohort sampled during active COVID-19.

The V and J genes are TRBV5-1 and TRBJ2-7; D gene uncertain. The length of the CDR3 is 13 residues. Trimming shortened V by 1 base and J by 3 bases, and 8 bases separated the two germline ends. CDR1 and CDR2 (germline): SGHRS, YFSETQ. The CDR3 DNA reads TGCGCCAGCAGCTTGCAGGATTTCTACGAGCAGTACTTC. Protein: CASSLQDFYEQYF.

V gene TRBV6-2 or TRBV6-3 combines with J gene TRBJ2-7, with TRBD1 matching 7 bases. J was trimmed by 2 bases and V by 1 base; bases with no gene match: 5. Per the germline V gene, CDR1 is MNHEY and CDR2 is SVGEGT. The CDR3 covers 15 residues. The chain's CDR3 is CASSYFVGTAYEQYF. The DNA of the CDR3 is TGTGCCAGCAGTTACTTTGTCGGGACAGCCTACGAGCAGTACTTC.

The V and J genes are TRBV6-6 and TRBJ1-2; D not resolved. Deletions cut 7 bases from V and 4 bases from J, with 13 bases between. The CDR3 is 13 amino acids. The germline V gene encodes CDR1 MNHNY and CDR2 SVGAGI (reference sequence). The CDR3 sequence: CASIPRLAYGYTF. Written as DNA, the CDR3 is TGTGCCAGCATTCCCCGACTAGCCTATGGCTACACCTTC.

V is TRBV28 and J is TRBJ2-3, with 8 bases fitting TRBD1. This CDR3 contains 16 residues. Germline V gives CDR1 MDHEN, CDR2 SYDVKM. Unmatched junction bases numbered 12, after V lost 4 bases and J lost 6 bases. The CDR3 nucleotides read TGTGCCAGCAGTTCGTCCGGGACAGGAGGTTGGGATACGCAGTATTTT. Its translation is CASSSSGTGGWDTQYF.

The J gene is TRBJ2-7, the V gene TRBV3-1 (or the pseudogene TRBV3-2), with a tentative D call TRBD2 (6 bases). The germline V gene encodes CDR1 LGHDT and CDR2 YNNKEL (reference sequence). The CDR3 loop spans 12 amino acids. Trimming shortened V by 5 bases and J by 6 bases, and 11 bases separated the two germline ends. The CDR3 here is CASSSVGGEQYF. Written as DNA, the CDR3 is TGTGCCAGCAGCTCGGTGGGGGGCGAGCAGTACTTC.

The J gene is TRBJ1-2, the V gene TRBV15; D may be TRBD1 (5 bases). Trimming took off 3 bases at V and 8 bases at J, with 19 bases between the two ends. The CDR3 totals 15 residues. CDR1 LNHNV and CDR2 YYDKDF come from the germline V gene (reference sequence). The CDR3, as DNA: TGTGCCACCAGCAGCCGTAGAGGCAGGGTCTGGGGCTACACCTTC. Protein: CATSSRRGRVWGYTF.

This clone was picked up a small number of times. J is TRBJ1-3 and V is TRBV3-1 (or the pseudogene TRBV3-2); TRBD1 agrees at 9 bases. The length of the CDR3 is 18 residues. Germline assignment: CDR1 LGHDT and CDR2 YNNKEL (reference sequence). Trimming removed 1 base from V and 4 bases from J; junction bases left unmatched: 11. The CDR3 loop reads CASSQVAGTGMPGNTIYF. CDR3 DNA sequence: TGTGCCAGCAGCCAAGTCGCTGGGACAGGGATGCCCGGAAACACCATATATTTT.

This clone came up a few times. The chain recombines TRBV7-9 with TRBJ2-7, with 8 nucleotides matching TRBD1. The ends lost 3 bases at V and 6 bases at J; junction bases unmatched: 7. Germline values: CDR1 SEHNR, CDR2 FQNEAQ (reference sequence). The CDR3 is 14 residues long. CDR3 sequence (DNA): TGTGCCAGCAGCTTCGGACAGGGATTCTCCGAGCAGTACTTC. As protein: CASSFGQGFSEQYF.

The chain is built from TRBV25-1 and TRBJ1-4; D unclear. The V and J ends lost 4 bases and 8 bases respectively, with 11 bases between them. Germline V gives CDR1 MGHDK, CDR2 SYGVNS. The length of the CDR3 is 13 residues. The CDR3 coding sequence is TGTGCCAGCAGTGCACCCCGGTTGGAAAAACTGTTTTTT. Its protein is CASSAPRLEKLFF.

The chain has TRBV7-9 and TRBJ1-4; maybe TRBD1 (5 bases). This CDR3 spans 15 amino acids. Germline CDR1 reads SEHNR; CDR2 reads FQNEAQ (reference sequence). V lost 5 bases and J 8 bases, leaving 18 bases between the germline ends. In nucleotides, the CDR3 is TGTGCCAGCAGCAAACCAGTGGGGCCGGGCGAAAAACTGTTTTTT. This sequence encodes CASSKPVGPGEKLFF.

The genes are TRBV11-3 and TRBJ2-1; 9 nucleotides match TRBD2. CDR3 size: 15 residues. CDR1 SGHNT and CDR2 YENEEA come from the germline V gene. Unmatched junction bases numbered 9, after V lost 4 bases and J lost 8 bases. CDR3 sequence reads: CASSSLLAGLHEQFF. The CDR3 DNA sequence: TGTGCCAGCAGCTCCCTGCTAGCGGGGCTACATGAGCAGTTCTTC.

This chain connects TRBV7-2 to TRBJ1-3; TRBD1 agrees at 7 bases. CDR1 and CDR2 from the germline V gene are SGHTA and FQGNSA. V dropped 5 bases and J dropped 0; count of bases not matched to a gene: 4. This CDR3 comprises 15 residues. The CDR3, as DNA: TGTGCCAGCAGCCCGACAGGGATCTCTGGAAACACCATATATTTT. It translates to CASSPTGISGNTIYF.

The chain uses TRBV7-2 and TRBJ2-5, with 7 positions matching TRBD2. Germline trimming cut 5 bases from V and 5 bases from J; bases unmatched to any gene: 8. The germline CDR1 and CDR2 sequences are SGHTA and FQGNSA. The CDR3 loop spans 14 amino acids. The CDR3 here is CASSVQRGRETQYF. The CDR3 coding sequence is TGTGCCAGCAGCGTGCAGCGGGGCCGGGAGACCCAGTACTTC. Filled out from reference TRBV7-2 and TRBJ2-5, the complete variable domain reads GAGVSQSPSNKVTEKGKDVELRCDPISGHTALYWYRQSLGQGLEFLIYFQGNSAPDKSGLPSDRFSAERTGGSVSTLTIQRTQQEDSAVYLCASSVQRGRETQYFGPGTRLLVL.

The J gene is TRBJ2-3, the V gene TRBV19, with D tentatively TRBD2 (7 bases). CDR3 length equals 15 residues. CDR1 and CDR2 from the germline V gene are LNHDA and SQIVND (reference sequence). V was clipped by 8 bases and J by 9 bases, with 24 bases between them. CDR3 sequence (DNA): TGTGCCAGTTCGCGGAGGGGGGGGGCCGGCGAAACGCAGTATTTT. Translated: CASSRRGGAGETQYF.

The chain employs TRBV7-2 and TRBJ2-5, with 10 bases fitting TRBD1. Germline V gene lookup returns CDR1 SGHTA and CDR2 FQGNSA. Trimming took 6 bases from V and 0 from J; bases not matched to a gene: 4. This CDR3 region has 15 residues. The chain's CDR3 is CASSPDRGYQETQYF. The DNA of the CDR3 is TGTGCCAGCAGTCCGGACAGGGGGTACCAAGAGACCCAGTACTTC.

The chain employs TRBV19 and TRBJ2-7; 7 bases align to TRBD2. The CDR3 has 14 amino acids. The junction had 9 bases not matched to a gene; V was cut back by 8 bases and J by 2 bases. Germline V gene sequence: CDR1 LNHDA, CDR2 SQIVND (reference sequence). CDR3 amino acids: CASASFAGAYEQYF. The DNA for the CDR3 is TGTGCCAGTGCATCCTTTGCGGGAGCCTACGAGCAGTACTTC.